This T cell receptor beta chain was obtained from a study of monozygotic twins with inflammatory bowel disease. From the 5' RACE reads, TCRdb lists one entry per CDR3 protein and no DNA. The sample's table shows around 370,000 distinct CDR3 sequences. Turning to this clonotype: What it binds is unknown.

Study observations and caveats: Healthy co-twins, by inverse Simpson, had higher TCRbeta diversity than their siblings with IBD. Varying immunosuppressive regimens may have increased patient repertoire variability.

The specimen was blood. The sequence was obtained from a human donor with ulcerative colitis or Crohn's disease, or a healthy co-twin of an affected twin (not recorded which).

This chain's CDR3 is CASTRGRETQYF. The V gene is TRBV12-3 or TRBV12-4, the J gene TRBJ2-5; lacking DNA, the TRBD1 call made by TCRdb goes unchecked. The CDR3 spans 12 residues.